The 17 T cell receptor beta chains below were found in one sample sequenced in a study of post-analysis software for immune sequencing data. cDNA libraries of TCR beta carried unique molecular identifiers. Each CDR3 protein gets one entry after TCRdb re-called the PCR reads with MiXCR. The sample lists under 200,000 distinct CDR3 sequences; approximately 30% were seen once. These TCRs are of unknown antigen specificity. Findings and limits, study-wide: Four to six TRBV segments were more frequent in patients than controls; TRBV5-6, TRBV5-1 and TRBV20-1 belonged to this group.

Sequenced input: blood. These receptors originate from a girl aged 2-17 years with multiple sclerosis.

The chain uses TRBV10-3 and TRBJ2-3; TRBD1 matches 10 bases. V lost 8 bases, J lost 5 bases, and 10 bases stayed unmatched. The CDR3 totals 15 residues. Germline V CDR1 and CDR2: ENHRY, SYGVKD. Here the CDR3 reads CAIAKKTGGLDTQYF. In nucleotides, the CDR3 is TGTGCCATCGCGAAGAAGACAGGGGGCTTAGATACGCAGTATTTT.

With respect to this clonotype: A much larger clone differs from this one at a single base, so this may be a read error. The V gene is TRBV6-2 or TRBV6-3, the J gene TRBJ2-3; D not certain. CDR1 and CDR2 from the germline V gene are MNHEY and SVGEGT. The CDR3 loop spans 12 amino acids. In DNA form, the CDR3 reads TGTGCCAGCAGCCGTCAAACAGATACGCGGTATTTT. Encoded protein: CASSRQTDTRYF.

The chain carries TRBV5-5 and TRBJ2-4; no definite D call. CDR3 length: 16 amino acids. V was cut by 1 base and J by 1 base, with 12 bases left in between. The germline V gene encodes CDR1 SGHKS and CDR2 YYEKEE (reference sequence). The CDR3, as DNA: TGTGCCAGCAGCTTGTTTTCGGTCACGGCCAAAAACATTCAGTACTTC. It is translated as CASSLFSVTAKNIQYF.

This clonotype was found many times. V gene TRBV28 combines with J gene TRBJ1-2, with D tentatively TRBD1 (6 bases). The CDR3 length is 13 residues. The V end lost 7 bases, the J end lost 8 bases, and 17 bases lay between the germline ends. Germline V CDR1 and CDR2: MDHEN, SYDVKM. In DNA form, the CDR3 reads TGTGCCAGCACCCCACCAGGGGCTAAGGGCTACACCTTC. Amino acids: CASTPPGAKGYTF.

There are many counts of this clonotype. The genes are TRBV7-2 and TRBJ2-7; 7 bases line up with TRBD2. Losses at the gene ends were 5 bases for V and 1 base for J; bases not matched to a gene: 11. This CDR3 has 16 amino acids. The germline CDR1 and CDR2 sequences are SGHTA and FQGNSA. The CDR3: CASSPQPSGMSYEQYF. The CDR3 DNA reads TGTGCCAGCAGCCCACAACCTAGCGGCATGTCCTACGAGCAGTACTTC.

With regard to this clonotype: This may be a read error, as it is one base from a much larger clone. The chain combines TRBV28 with TRBJ2-3, with 8 bases that match TRBD2. This CDR3 is built from 15 residues. V trimming: 5 bases; J trimming: 4 bases; junction bases outside the gene matches: 8. Germline values: CDR1 MDHEN, CDR2 SYDVKM. CDR3 amino acids: CASSKAGELADTQYF. CDR3 nucleotide sequence: TGTGCCAGCAGTAAAGCGGGAGAGCTGGCAGATACGCAGTATTTT.

The rearrangement links TRBV2 to TRBJ2-5, with TRBD1 as a possible D gene (5 bases). This CDR3 region has 14 residues. The germline gives CDR1 SNHLY, CDR2 FYNNEI. V dropped 6 bases and J dropped 4 bases, with 15 bases sitting between them. The DNA of the CDR3 is TGTGCCAGCAGGGCCGGCCCAGGGCTAGAGACCCAGTACTTC. Its protein product is CASRAGPGLETQYF.

Concerning this clonotype: Since a much larger clone is just one base distant, this may be a read error. The CDR3 DNA follows: TGTGCCAGCAGCTTAGTTGCTTACAATGAGCAGTACTTC. The encoded protein is CASSLVAYNEQYF. The gene calls are TRBV11-2 and TRBJ2-5; D not resolved. Germline-derived CDR1 and CDR2 are SGHAT and FQNNGV. This CDR3 has 13 amino acids. With 1 base removed from V and 11 bases from J, the gap between germline ends came to 14 bases.

This clonotype was recorded many times. The chain uses TRBV10-3 and TRBJ2-3; weak D call: TRBD1 (5 bases). This CDR3 has 13 amino acids. In germline, CDR1 is ENHRY, CDR2 SYGVKD. V was clipped by 8 bases and J by 4 bases, with 13 bases between them. The CDR3 DNA follows: TGTGCCATCGCCAGGGTTTTATCAGATACGCAGTATTTT. Translation gives CAIARVLSDTQYF.

This clonotype was picked up many times. V and J are TRBV20-1 and TRBJ1-2; 7 bases fit TRBD1. V was pared by 0 bases and J by 7 bases, with 14 bases of the junction left unmatched. The CDR3 has 16 residues. Germline V gene data show CDR1 as DFQATT and CDR2 as SNEGSKA (reference sequence). CDR3: CSARDPTGHVGGGYTF. Written as DNA, the CDR3 is TGCAGTGCTAGAGACCCGACAGGGCATGTTGGCGGTGGCTACACCTTC.

The chain combines TRBV10-2 with TRBJ2-3; weak D call: TRBD2 (6 bases). Looked up from germline, CDR1 is WSHSY and CDR2 is SAAADI. V lost 3 bases and J lost 9, with 25 bases in between. There are 17 residues in the CDR3. The CDR3 DNA is TGCGCCAGCAGTGACCTCTCGGGGGTCCTTATCATCAGGACGCAGTATTTT. Amino acid sequence: CASSDLSGVLIIRTQYF.

This clonotype has more than one count but fewer than ten. The chain carries TRBV12-3 or TRBV12-4 and TRBJ2-5; unclear D gene. The tail of the sequence fits TRBJ2-7 better, so the J call may be wrong. CDR3 length: 12 residues. The CDR3 here is CASSPRVGEQYF. The CDR3, as DNA: TGTGCCAGCAGCCCCCGGGTCGGCGAGCAGTACTTC.

The gene calls are TRBV19 and TRBJ2-7, with a weak D call TRBD2 (6 bases). The J call may be faulty, since TRBJ2-5 better matches the DNA end. Germline V CDR1 and CDR2: LNHDA, SQIVND (reference sequence). The CDR3 totals 14 residues. The CDR3 region is CASAGLLGRETQYF. CDR3 DNA sequence: TGTGCCAGTGCGGGATTATTGGGCCGGGAGACCCAGTACTTC.

The V and J genes are TRBV14 and TRBJ2-1; TRBD2 is a possible D gene (7 bases). CDR3 length: 14 residues. Germline lookup yields CDR1 SGHDN and CDR2 FVKESK. The V end lost 1 base, the J end lost 13 bases, and 17 bases lay between the germline ends. The CDR3 spells CASSQGAGAETQFF. The CDR3 region has the DNA TGTGCCAGCAGCCAAGGGGCGGGGGCAGAGACCCAGTTCTTC.

This clonotype was detected a few times. This may stem from a read error, because a much larger clone lies one nucleotide away. This chain joins TRBV29-1 and TRBJ1-2; weak D call: TRBD1 (5 bases). Germline CDR1 reads SQVTM; CDR2 reads ANQGSEA. The CDR3 is made up of 12 amino acids. Here the CDR3 DNA reads TGCAGCGCCGAAAGTGGGGCCAGTGGCTGCACCTTC. It translates to CSAESGASGCTF.

This clonotype was seen at least ten times. V usage is TRBV5-1 and J usage is TRBJ2-1, with D hard to call. The CDR3 spans 12 residues. Trimming took off 4 bases at V and 3 bases at J, with 5 bases between the two ends. Germline CDR1 SGHRS, CDR2 YFSETQ. The CDR3 nucleotides read TGCGCCAGCAGCGAATTCTACAATGAGCAGTTCTTC. Translated: CASSEFYNEQFF.

The table lists this clonotype with many counts. The genes are TRBV3-1 and TRBJ2-5; the D is unclear. Trimming removed 5 bases from V and 1 base from J, with 11 bases in between. Germline assignment: CDR1 LGHDT and CDR2 YNNKEL (reference sequence). The CDR3 spans 14 residues. This CDR3 is CASSSRPRQETQYF. CDR3 sequence (DNA): TGTGCCAGCAGCTCCCGTCCCCGCCAAGAGACCCAGTACTTC.